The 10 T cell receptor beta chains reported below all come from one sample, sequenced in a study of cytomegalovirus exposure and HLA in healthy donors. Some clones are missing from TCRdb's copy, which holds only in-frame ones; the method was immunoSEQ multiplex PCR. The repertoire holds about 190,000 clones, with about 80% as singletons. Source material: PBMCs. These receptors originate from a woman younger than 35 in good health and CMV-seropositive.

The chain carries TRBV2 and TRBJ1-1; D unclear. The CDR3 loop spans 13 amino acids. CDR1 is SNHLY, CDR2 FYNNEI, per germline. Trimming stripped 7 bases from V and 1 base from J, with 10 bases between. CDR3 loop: CASNFGANTEAFF. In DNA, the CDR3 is TGTGCCAGCAATTTTGGAGCGAACACTGAAGCTTTCTTT.

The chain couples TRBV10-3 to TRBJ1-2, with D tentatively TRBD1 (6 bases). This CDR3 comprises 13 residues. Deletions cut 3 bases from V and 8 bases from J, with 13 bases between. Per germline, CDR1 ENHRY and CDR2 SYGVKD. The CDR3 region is CAISDRQGTGYTF. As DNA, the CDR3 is TGTGCCATCAGTGACCGTCAGGGGACCGGCTACACCTTC.

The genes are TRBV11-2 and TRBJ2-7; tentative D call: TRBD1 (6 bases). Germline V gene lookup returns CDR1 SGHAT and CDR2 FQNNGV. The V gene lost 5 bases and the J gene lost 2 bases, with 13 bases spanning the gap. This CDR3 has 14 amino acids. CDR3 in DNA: TGTGCCAGCAGCCAGTGGACAGAGGCCTACGAGCAGTACTTC. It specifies CASSQWTEAYEQYF.

For the CDR3, the DNA is TGTGCCAGCAGCTTACTGGGACAGGGGGAAGAAAAACTGTTTTTT. This sequence encodes CASSLLGQGEEKLFF. V usage is TRBV7-2 and J usage is TRBJ1-4; 11 bases are shared with TRBD1. The V gene end was trimmed by 2 bases and the J gene end by 8 bases; junction bases not matched to a gene: 4. CDR3 length: 15 amino acids. Germline loops: CDR1 SGHTA, CDR2 FQGNSA.

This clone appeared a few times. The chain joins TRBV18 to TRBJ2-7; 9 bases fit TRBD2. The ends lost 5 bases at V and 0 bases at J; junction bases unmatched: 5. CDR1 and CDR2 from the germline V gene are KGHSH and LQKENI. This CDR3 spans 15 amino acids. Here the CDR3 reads CASSATSGSSYEQYF. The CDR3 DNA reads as TGTGCCAGCTCAGCGACTAGCGGAAGCTCCTACGAGCAGTACTTC.

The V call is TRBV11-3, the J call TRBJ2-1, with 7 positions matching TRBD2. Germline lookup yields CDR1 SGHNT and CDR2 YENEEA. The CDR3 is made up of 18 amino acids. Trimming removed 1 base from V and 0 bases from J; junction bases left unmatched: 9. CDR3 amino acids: CASSLGGGSAYSYNEQFF. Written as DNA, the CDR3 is TGTGCCAGCAGCTTAGGGGGGGGTAGCGCCTACTCCTACAATGAGCAGTTCTTC.

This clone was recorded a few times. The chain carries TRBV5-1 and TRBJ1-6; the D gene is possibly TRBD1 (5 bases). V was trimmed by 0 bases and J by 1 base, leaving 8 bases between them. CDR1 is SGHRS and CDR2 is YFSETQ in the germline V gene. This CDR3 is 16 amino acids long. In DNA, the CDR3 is TGCGCCAGCAGCTTGGATGCAGGGTCCTATAATTCACCCCTCCACTTT. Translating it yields CASSLDAGSYNSPLHF.

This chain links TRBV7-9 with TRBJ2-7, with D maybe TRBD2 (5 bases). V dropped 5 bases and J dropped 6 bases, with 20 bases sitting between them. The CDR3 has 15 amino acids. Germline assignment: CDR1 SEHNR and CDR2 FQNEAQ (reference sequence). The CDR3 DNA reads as TGTGCCAGCAGCGCCAGAGGAGCCGGGGAACGCGAGCAGTACTTC. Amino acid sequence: CASSARGAGEREQYF.

CDR3 amino acids: CASSESQDLQGGYTF. In nucleotides, the CDR3 is TGTGCCAGCAGTGAGTCCCAGGACCTCCAGGGAGGCTACACCTTC. The chain employs TRBV2 and TRBJ1-2; weak D call: TRBD1 (5 bases). The CDR3 has 15 residues. The germline V and J ends were trimmed by 3 bases and 8 bases, with 19 bases remaining between them. CDR1 is SNHLY and CDR2 is FYNNEI in the germline V gene.

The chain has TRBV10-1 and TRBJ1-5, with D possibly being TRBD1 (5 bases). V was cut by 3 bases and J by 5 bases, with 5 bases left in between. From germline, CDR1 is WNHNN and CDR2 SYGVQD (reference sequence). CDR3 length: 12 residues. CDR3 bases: TGCGCCAGCAGTGAAGGGGATCAGCCCCAGCATTTT. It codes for CASSEGDQPQHF.